These 31 T cell receptor beta chains were all obtained from the same sample, sequenced in a study of identical twins. Each CDR3 protein gets one entry after TCRdb re-called the 5' RACE reads with MiXCR. The sample contains 500,000 to 650,000 distinct CDR3 sequences, more than 20% of which appear only once. The same data also went into a second study, on yellow fever vaccine responses in identical twins.

Sequenced input: CD4+ T cells sorted from blood. These receptors were obtained from a woman under 30 in good health.

The genes are TRBV28 and TRBJ1-2; D unclear. Germline V gives CDR1 MDHEN, CDR2 SYDVKM. Trimming took off 3 bases at V and 5 bases at J, with 10 bases between the two ends. The CDR3 length is 13 residues. The CDR3 bases are TGTGCCAGCAGTTTTCTACAGCCTTATGGCTACACCTTC. It codes for CASSFLQPYGYTF.

Only a few counts were recorded for this clonotype. V usage is TRBV7-9 and J usage is TRBJ2-1; 9 bases match TRBD1. CDR3 size: 14 residues. Trimming removed 5 bases from V and 8 bases from J; junction bases left unmatched: 7. Germline V CDR1 and CDR2: SEHNR, FQNEAQ (reference sequence). The CDR3 reads CASSTGQGMDEQFF. DNA for the CDR3: TGTGCCAGCAGCACCGGACAGGGGATGGATGAGCAGTTCTTC.

This clonotype was counted only a few times. The rearrangement uses TRBV2 and TRBJ2-7; no clear D. Germline V gene sequence: CDR1 SNHLY, CDR2 FYNNEI. With 5 bases removed from V and 4 bases from J, the gap between germline ends came to 9 bases. CDR3 length equals 12 residues. The CDR3 DNA follows: TGTGCCAGCAGTCGGACCTTTTACGAGCAGTACTTC. This translates into CASSRTFYEQYF.

The genes are TRBV7-2 and TRBJ1-1; D is unresolved. The CDR3 length is 15 residues. Germline V gene sequence: CDR1 SGHTA, CDR2 FQGNSA. Trimming pared 0 bases from V and 5 bases from J, leaving 13 bases between. CDR3 in amino acids: CASSLAPTSTTEAFF. The CDR3 coding sequence is TGTGCCAGCAGCTTAGCCCCTACTTCGACGACTGAAGCTTTCTTT.

The gene calls are TRBV29-1 and TRBJ2-3, with 10 positions matching TRBD2. The junction had 9 bases not matched to a gene; V was cut back by 4 bases and J by 5 bases. CDR3 length: 15 amino acids. Per germline, CDR1 SQVTM and CDR2 ANQGSEA. This chain's CDR3 is CSVGTSGGAGDTQYF. The CDR3 nucleotides are TGCAGCGTTGGAACAAGCGGGGGGGCCGGAGATACGCAGTATTTT.

V is TRBV2 and J is TRBJ2-3; D is uncertain. Germline CDR1 reads SNHLY; CDR2 reads FYNNEI. The CDR3 has 15 amino acids. Trimming pared 6 bases from V and 2 bases from J, leaving 15 bases between. In DNA, the CDR3 is TGTGCCAGCAGCGTGACGTTTCGGTACACAGATACGCAGTATTTT. It translates to CASSVTFRYTDTQYF.

V and J are TRBV4-2 and TRBJ2-7, with a possible D match to TRBD2 (6 bases). There are 14 residues in the CDR3. Trimming removed 4 bases at V and 5 bases at J, with 15 bases between. Germline V gene data show CDR1 as LGHNA and CDR2 as YNFKEQ. The CDR3 DNA is TGTGCCAGCAGCCTGGGCGGGATAAATGACGAGCAGTACTTC. Protein: CASSLGGINDEQYF.

V is TRBV5-6 and J is TRBJ2-3; D call uncertain. Per the germline V gene, CDR1 is SGHDT and CDR2 is YYEEEE. Trimming took off 2 bases at V and 2 bases at J, with 9 bases between the two ends. This CDR3 is 14 amino acids long. For the CDR3, the DNA is TGTGCCAGCAGCTTTTTCCTGTACACAGATACGCAGTATTTT. This sequence encodes CASSFFLYTDTQYF.

The chain links TRBV12-3 or TRBV12-4 to TRBJ2-1; D remains ambiguous. This CDR3 has 14 residues. V lost 3 bases and J lost 3, with 9 bases in between. CDR3 in DNA: TGTGCCAGCAGTTTGGACCCTTTCTACAATGAGCAGTTCTTC. As protein: CASSLDPFYNEQFF.

This clonotype occurred a few times. CDR3 bases: TGCGCCAGCAGCCAAGGGGTCTCTTCTGGGCGGGAGACCCAGTACTTC. It specifies CASSQGVSSGRETQYF. The V call is TRBV4-1, the J call TRBJ2-5; D ambiguous. Germline loops: CDR1 MGHRA, CDR2 YSYEKL. The CDR3 has 16 amino acids. Trimming removed 1 base from V and 5 bases from J, with 17 bases in between.

This clonotype has a handful of counts. The V call is TRBV20-1, the J call TRBJ2-7; 10 bases match TRBD1. CDR1 and CDR2 (germline): DFQATT, SNEGSKA (reference sequence). The V and J ends lost 3 bases and 5 bases, in that order; junction bases with no gene match: 7. There are 14 residues in the CDR3. The CDR3 nucleotides are TGCAGTGCTAGCAACCCGGGACAGGGGAACGAGCAGTACGTC. Its protein is CSASNPGQGNEQYV.

This chain connects TRBV4-2 to TRBJ2-3, with D tentatively TRBD2 (6 bases). With 0 bases removed from V and 2 bases from J, the gap between germline ends came to 15 bases. The germline CDR1 and CDR2 sequences are LGHNA and YNFKEQ. The CDR3 covers 17 residues. The CDR3 DNA reads TGTGCCAGCAGCCAAGATCCGACTAGTCCAATCACAGATACGCAGTATTTT. Its translation is CASSQDPTSPITDTQYF.

V is TRBV4-2 and J is TRBJ2-7; TRBD2 matches 10 bases. CDR1 and CDR2 (germline): LGHNA, YNFKEQ. The CDR3 consists of 20 residues. Germline trimming cut 1 base from V and 3 bases from J; bases unmatched to any gene: 18. The CDR3 spells CASSQVLPLAGFFGSYEQYF. CDR3 DNA sequence: TGTGCCAGCAGCCAAGTCCTCCCACTAGCGGGATTCTTTGGAAGCTACGAGCAGTACTTC.

There are a few counts of this clonotype. The chain uses TRBV20-1 and TRBJ2-7, with D perhaps TRBD1 (6 bases). The germline V gene encodes CDR1 DFQATT and CDR2 SNEGSKA (reference sequence). CDR3 length: 14 residues. Trimming cost V 1 base and J 3 bases, with 13 bases left between them. The CDR3 region is CSARAGASVYEQYV. The CDR3 nucleotides are TGCAGTGCTAGAGCAGGGGCCAGCGTCTACGAGCAGTACGTC.

The genes are TRBV15 and TRBJ2-7, with D unclear. The CDR3 covers 15 residues. Germline V gene lookup returns CDR1 LNHNV and CDR2 YYDKDF (reference sequence). V was clipped by 5 bases and J by 2 bases, with 16 bases between them. CDR3 in DNA: TGTGCCACCAGCTCCCCAGCGAAGGGAACCTACGAGCAGTACGTC. Translating it yields CATSSPAKGTYEQYV.

This clonotype was seen only a few times. The chain combines TRBV10-3 with TRBJ2-5, with D unclear. Trimming removed 6 bases at V and 1 base at J, with 18 bases between. CDR1 and CDR2 from the germline V gene are ENHRY and SYGVKD. The CDR3 length is 16 residues. CDR3 amino acids: CAISDGLVAVQETQYF. The CDR3 bases are TGTGCCATCAGCGACGGATTGGTGGCGGTCCAAGAGACCCAGTACTTC.

The chain carries TRBV6-1 and TRBJ2-2; 8 nucleotides align to TRBD1. V gave up 6 bases and J gave up 0 bases; unmatched junction bases: 12. Looked up from germline, CDR1 is MNHNS and CDR2 is SASEGT. The CDR3 contains 18 residues. The CDR3 nucleotides are TGTGCCAGCAGAGCAAGGACAGGGCTTCCCCCGAACACCGGGGAGCTGTTTTTT. Translating it yields CASRARTGLPPNTGELFF.

This chain joins TRBV4-1 and TRBJ2-7; TRBD2 might be the D (6 bases). Germline lookup yields CDR1 MGHRA and CDR2 YSYEKL. V was pared by 1 base and J by 2 bases, with 15 bases between. CDR3 length equals 16 residues. DNA for the CDR3: TGCGCCAGCAGCCAAGCTTCCGGGACTCCCCCCTACGAGCAGTACTTC. It translates to CASSQASGTPPYEQYF.

The rearrangement links TRBV20-1 to TRBJ2-1, with 13 bases fitting TRBD2. Germline V CDR1 and CDR2: DFQATT, SNEGSKA (reference sequence). V lost 5 bases and J lost 8; bases outside the gene matches: 3. CDR3 size: 13 residues. This CDR3 reads CSAFGTSGDEQFF. CDR3 DNA sequence: TGCAGTGCTTTCGGGACTAGCGGGGATGAGCAGTTCTTC.

This clonotype appeared a few times. The chain combines TRBV5-1 with TRBJ1-1; D is ambiguous. The CDR3 has 14 amino acids. CDR1 is SGHRS, CDR2 YFSETQ, per germline. V lost 4 bases and J lost 1, with 11 bases in between. CDR3 amino acids: CASSAEWRNTEAFF. The CDR3 DNA follows: TGCGCCAGCAGCGCTGAATGGAGGAACACTGAAGCTTTCTTT.

The chain employs TRBV11-1 and TRBJ2-7; 8 nucleotides line up with TRBD1. Per germline, CDR1 SGHAT and CDR2 FQDESV (reference sequence). The J segment lost 6 bases and the V segment lost 2 bases, leaving 12 bases of the junction unmatched. This CDR3 region has 16 residues. The CDR3 reads CASSLMQGATVGEQYF. In DNA form, the CDR3 reads TGTGCCAGCAGCTTAATGCAGGGGGCCACCGTTGGCGAGCAGTACTTC.

This clonotype was seen only a few times. The chain combines TRBV5-1 with TRBJ2-1; maybe TRBD1 (5 bases). This CDR3 spans 14 amino acids. V lost 4 bases and J 7 bases, leaving 15 bases between the germline ends. The germline V gene encodes CDR1 SGHRS and CDR2 YFSETQ. The CDR3 reads CASSRGGGANEQFF. CDR3 sequence (DNA): TGCGCCAGCAGCAGGGGTGGCGGAGCTAATGAGCAGTTCTTC.

This chain connects TRBV12-3 or TRBV12-4 to TRBJ2-7; D gene uncertain. This CDR3 is built from 12 residues. The V end lost 9 bases, the J end lost 4 bases, and 13 bases lay between the germline ends. CDR3 region: CASSVHGYEQYV. The CDR3 DNA sequence: TGTGCCAGTTCAGTTCACGGGTACGAGCAGTACGTC.

The CDR3 DNA sequence: TGCGCCAGCAGCCAAGAGGTTAGGGGCAACGAGCAGTACTTC. Translated, it gives CASSQEVRGNEQYF. The V and J genes are TRBV4-1 and TRBJ2-7; D possibly corresponds to TRBD1 (5 bases). In germline, CDR1 is MGHRA, CDR2 YSYEKL. Trimming took 0 bases from V and 5 from J, leaving 11 bases between them. There are 14 residues in the CDR3.

This clonotype was counted many times. This chain joins TRBV7-6 and TRBJ2-1; D might be TRBD1 (5 bases). V dropped 6 bases and J dropped 1 base, with 13 bases sitting between them. Germline V gives CDR1 SGHVS, CDR2 FNYEAQ. This CDR3 comprises 15 residues. CDR3: CASSLGLLSYNEQFF. CDR3 sequence (DNA): TGTGCCAGCAGTCTGGGGCTTCTGTCCTACAATGAGCAGTTCTTC.

J is TRBJ2-7 and V is TRBV3-1; 8 bases match TRBD2. Germline V lookup: CDR1 LGHDT, CDR2 YNNKEL (reference sequence). The trim removed 3 bases at V and 5 bases at J, leaving 9 bases unmatched. The CDR3 runs to 15 residues. The CDR3 DNA reads TGTGCCAGCAGCCACAGCGGGAGCAGGGTTGACGAGCAGTACTTC. This gives the protein CASSHSGSRVDEQYF.

This clonotype was counted only a few times. The rearrangement links TRBV18 to TRBJ2-1; D is uncertain. The CDR3 runs to 15 residues. V lost 5 bases and J 0 bases, leaving 11 bases between the germline ends. In germline, CDR1 is KGHSH, CDR2 LQKENI. The CDR3 loop is CASSANTFSYNEQFF. CDR3 nucleotide sequence: TGTGCCAGCTCAGCTAATACCTTCTCCTACAATGAGCAGTTCTTC.

V usage is TRBV18 and J usage is TRBJ2-7, with 7 bases lining up with TRBD1. CDR1 KGHSH and CDR2 LQKENI come from the germline V gene. The ends lost 1 base at V and 5 bases at J; junction bases unmatched: 2. The CDR3 covers 13 residues. CDR3 DNA: TGTGCCAGCTCACCACGACAGGGAGACGAGCAGTACTTC. It specifies CASSPRQGDEQYF.

This clonotype was counted a few times. V and J are TRBV4-1 and TRBJ2-7; D is ambiguous. The CDR3 has 16 amino acids. Per germline, CDR1 MGHRA and CDR2 YSYEKL. V was cut by 1 base and J by 3 bases, with 16 bases left in between. Here the CDR3 DNA reads TGCGCCAGCAGCCAAGTTTCTGCAGAACTCAACTACGAGCAGTACGTC. Its translation: CASSQVSAELNYEQYV.

This clonotype was picked up a small number of times. The chain carries TRBV20-1 and TRBJ2-7; D remains unclear. Germline V CDR1 and CDR2: DFQATT, SNEGSKA (reference sequence). V shed 3 bases and J shed 6 bases, with 12 bases lying between them. The CDR3 is made up of 12 amino acids. The CDR3: CSASLVAGEQYF. In DNA, the CDR3 is TGCAGTGCTAGTCTAGTAGCAGGCGAGCAGTACTTC.

V and J are TRBV20-1 and TRBJ2-5; D perhaps matches TRBD2 (6 bases). Germline V gives CDR1 DFQATT, CDR2 SNEGSKA (reference sequence). This CDR3 has 13 amino acids. The V end lost 4 bases, the J end lost 2 bases, and 11 bases lay between the germline ends. The CDR3 spells CSATRRDQETQYF. The CDR3 DNA follows: TGCAGTGCTACCCGGAGGGATCAAGAGACCCAGTACTTC.